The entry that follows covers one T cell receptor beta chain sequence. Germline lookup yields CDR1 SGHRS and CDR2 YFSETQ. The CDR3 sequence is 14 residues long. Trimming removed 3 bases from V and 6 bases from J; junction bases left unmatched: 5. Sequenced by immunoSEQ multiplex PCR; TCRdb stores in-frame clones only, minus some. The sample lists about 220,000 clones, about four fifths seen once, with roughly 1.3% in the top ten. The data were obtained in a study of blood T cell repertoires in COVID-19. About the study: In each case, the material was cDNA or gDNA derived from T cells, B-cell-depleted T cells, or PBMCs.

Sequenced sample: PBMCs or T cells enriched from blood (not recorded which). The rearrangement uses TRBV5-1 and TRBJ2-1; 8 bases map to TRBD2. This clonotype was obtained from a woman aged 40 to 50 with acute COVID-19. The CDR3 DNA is TGCGCCAGCAGCTCGCTGACTAGCGCCAATGAGCAGTTCTTC. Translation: CASSSLTSANEQFF.